This TCR beta chain was documented in a study of T cells in Graves' hyperthyroidism and ophthalmopathy. Patients between 18 and 65 years old had hyperthyroidism, newly diagnosed and lasting under 2 months. Patients showing uncontrolled infection, other autoimmune disease, pregnancy or lactation were ineligible. Sample collection date corresponds to first hyperthyroidism diagnosis, prior to any ophthalmopathy symptoms. The germline gives CDR1 SNHLY, CDR2 FYNNEI. The CDR3 contains 15 residues. The V end lost 3 bases, the J end lost 9 bases, and 21 bases lay between the germline ends. Amplification of TCR beta CDR3 regions used RNA as the template. Using the HTBI primer set, a first-round RT-PCR was run on the TCR CDR3. TCRdb reprocessed the multiplex PCR reads with MiXCR, giving one entry per CDR3 protein. This sample has more than 250,000 distinct CDR3 sequences; approximately 16% occur once, and the top ten carry around 30%.

General observations from the study: Ophthalmopathy, as predicted by the model, came a median roughly 6.8 months after the prediction.

At least ten counts were recorded for this clonotype. Its antigen is as yet unknown. Input material: blood. This chain connects TRBV2 to TRBJ2-7; a weak D match, TRBD1 (5 bases). This TCR was recovered from a woman in her fifties or sixties with Graves' hyperthyroidism that later progressed to Graves' ophthalmopathy. CDR3 sequence (DNA): TGTGCCAGCAGTGAGTCCCCAGGACACGCTCTTGGGCAGTACTTC. Translating gives CASSESPGHALGQYF.